A selection of T cell receptor beta chains follows, all from one sample in a study of blood T cell repertoires in COVID-19. Sequencing used immunoSEQ multiplex PCR; TCRdb keeps in-frame clones, though not all of them. Seen here are 70,000 to 85,000 clones, about 85% observed once, and the top ten hold roughly 9%. Sequencing was performed on peripheral blood. The receptors shown here come from a human donor in a cohort sampled during active COVID-19. CDR3s include the opening cysteine and the closing phenylalanine or tryptophan. D genes are given only for firm matches. A clone size is listed for some rows: how often the clone was seen (once, few, many), or a class if it is expanded.

j_call: TRBJ1-5
d_call: .
clone_size: .
v_call: TRBV27
cdr3_nt: TGTGCCAGCAGTCTAGAGGTTAATCAGCCCCAGCATTTT
cdr3_aa: CASSLEVNQPQHF

j_call: TRBJ2-5
d_call: TRBD1
clone_size: .
v_call: TRBV12-3/TRBV12-4
cdr3_nt: TGTGCCAGCAGACTCGGGACAGAAGAGACCCAGTACTTC
cdr3_aa: CASRLGTEETQYF

j_call: TRBJ1-2
d_call: TRBD1
clone_size: .
v_call: TRBV27
cdr3_nt: TGTGCCAGCAGTTTTCCAGGGGGCGCTGGCTACACCTTC
cdr3_aa: CASSFPGGAGYTF

j_call: TRBJ2-2
d_call: .
clone_size: .
v_call: TRBV9
cdr3_nt: TGTGCCAGCAGCCCCCGGGCAGGGACCGGGGAGCTGTTTTTT
cdr3_aa: CASSPRAGTGELFF

j_call: TRBJ2-1
d_call: TRBD2
clone_size: once
v_call: TRBV5-1
cdr3_nt: TGCGCCAGCAGCTTCCCCAGGGAGGGTGAGCAGTTCTTC
cdr3_aa: CASSFPREGEQFF

j_call: TRBJ2-7
d_call: TRBD2
clone_size: .
v_call: TRBV19
cdr3_nt: TGTGCCAGTAGTCACCAGGGCCTAGCGGGAATCTACGAGCAGTACTTC
cdr3_aa: CASSHQGLAGIYEQYF

j_call: TRBJ2-1
d_call: .
clone_size: .
v_call: TRBV14
cdr3_nt: TGTGCCAGCAGTCCAAGTTCATCAGCGGGCTCCTACAATGAGCAGTTCTTC
cdr3_aa: CASSPSSSAGSYNEQFF

j_call: TRBJ2-3
d_call: TRBD2
clone_size: .
v_call: TRBV10-2
cdr3_nt: TGCGCCGCTACACTAGCGTCAATCACAGATACGCAGTATTTT
cdr3_aa: CAATLASITDTQYF

j_call: TRBJ1-3
d_call: .
clone_size: .
v_call: TRBV3-1/TRBV3-2
cdr3_nt: TGTGCCAGCAGCCAAGGTGCCAGGGGACGTTCTGGAAACACCATATATTTT
cdr3_aa: CASSQGARGRSGNTIYF

j_call: TRBJ2-3
d_call: TRBD2
clone_size: .
v_call: TRBV30
cdr3_nt: TGTGCCGGTGCGGGAGCGGGAGGGGCAGATACGCAGTATTTT
cdr3_aa: CAGAGAGGADTQYF

j_call: TRBJ1-1
d_call: .
clone_size: .
v_call: TRBV25-1
cdr3_nt: TGTGCCGAGGGCCGCGCACCCCACCTGAACACTGAAGCTTTCTTT
cdr3_aa: CAEGRAPHLNTEAFF

j_call: TRBJ2-3
d_call: TRBD2
clone_size: .
v_call: TRBV7-3
cdr3_nt: TGTGCCAGCAGCTCGGGACTAGGGGGAGATACGCAGTATTTT
cdr3_aa: CASSSGLGGDTQYF